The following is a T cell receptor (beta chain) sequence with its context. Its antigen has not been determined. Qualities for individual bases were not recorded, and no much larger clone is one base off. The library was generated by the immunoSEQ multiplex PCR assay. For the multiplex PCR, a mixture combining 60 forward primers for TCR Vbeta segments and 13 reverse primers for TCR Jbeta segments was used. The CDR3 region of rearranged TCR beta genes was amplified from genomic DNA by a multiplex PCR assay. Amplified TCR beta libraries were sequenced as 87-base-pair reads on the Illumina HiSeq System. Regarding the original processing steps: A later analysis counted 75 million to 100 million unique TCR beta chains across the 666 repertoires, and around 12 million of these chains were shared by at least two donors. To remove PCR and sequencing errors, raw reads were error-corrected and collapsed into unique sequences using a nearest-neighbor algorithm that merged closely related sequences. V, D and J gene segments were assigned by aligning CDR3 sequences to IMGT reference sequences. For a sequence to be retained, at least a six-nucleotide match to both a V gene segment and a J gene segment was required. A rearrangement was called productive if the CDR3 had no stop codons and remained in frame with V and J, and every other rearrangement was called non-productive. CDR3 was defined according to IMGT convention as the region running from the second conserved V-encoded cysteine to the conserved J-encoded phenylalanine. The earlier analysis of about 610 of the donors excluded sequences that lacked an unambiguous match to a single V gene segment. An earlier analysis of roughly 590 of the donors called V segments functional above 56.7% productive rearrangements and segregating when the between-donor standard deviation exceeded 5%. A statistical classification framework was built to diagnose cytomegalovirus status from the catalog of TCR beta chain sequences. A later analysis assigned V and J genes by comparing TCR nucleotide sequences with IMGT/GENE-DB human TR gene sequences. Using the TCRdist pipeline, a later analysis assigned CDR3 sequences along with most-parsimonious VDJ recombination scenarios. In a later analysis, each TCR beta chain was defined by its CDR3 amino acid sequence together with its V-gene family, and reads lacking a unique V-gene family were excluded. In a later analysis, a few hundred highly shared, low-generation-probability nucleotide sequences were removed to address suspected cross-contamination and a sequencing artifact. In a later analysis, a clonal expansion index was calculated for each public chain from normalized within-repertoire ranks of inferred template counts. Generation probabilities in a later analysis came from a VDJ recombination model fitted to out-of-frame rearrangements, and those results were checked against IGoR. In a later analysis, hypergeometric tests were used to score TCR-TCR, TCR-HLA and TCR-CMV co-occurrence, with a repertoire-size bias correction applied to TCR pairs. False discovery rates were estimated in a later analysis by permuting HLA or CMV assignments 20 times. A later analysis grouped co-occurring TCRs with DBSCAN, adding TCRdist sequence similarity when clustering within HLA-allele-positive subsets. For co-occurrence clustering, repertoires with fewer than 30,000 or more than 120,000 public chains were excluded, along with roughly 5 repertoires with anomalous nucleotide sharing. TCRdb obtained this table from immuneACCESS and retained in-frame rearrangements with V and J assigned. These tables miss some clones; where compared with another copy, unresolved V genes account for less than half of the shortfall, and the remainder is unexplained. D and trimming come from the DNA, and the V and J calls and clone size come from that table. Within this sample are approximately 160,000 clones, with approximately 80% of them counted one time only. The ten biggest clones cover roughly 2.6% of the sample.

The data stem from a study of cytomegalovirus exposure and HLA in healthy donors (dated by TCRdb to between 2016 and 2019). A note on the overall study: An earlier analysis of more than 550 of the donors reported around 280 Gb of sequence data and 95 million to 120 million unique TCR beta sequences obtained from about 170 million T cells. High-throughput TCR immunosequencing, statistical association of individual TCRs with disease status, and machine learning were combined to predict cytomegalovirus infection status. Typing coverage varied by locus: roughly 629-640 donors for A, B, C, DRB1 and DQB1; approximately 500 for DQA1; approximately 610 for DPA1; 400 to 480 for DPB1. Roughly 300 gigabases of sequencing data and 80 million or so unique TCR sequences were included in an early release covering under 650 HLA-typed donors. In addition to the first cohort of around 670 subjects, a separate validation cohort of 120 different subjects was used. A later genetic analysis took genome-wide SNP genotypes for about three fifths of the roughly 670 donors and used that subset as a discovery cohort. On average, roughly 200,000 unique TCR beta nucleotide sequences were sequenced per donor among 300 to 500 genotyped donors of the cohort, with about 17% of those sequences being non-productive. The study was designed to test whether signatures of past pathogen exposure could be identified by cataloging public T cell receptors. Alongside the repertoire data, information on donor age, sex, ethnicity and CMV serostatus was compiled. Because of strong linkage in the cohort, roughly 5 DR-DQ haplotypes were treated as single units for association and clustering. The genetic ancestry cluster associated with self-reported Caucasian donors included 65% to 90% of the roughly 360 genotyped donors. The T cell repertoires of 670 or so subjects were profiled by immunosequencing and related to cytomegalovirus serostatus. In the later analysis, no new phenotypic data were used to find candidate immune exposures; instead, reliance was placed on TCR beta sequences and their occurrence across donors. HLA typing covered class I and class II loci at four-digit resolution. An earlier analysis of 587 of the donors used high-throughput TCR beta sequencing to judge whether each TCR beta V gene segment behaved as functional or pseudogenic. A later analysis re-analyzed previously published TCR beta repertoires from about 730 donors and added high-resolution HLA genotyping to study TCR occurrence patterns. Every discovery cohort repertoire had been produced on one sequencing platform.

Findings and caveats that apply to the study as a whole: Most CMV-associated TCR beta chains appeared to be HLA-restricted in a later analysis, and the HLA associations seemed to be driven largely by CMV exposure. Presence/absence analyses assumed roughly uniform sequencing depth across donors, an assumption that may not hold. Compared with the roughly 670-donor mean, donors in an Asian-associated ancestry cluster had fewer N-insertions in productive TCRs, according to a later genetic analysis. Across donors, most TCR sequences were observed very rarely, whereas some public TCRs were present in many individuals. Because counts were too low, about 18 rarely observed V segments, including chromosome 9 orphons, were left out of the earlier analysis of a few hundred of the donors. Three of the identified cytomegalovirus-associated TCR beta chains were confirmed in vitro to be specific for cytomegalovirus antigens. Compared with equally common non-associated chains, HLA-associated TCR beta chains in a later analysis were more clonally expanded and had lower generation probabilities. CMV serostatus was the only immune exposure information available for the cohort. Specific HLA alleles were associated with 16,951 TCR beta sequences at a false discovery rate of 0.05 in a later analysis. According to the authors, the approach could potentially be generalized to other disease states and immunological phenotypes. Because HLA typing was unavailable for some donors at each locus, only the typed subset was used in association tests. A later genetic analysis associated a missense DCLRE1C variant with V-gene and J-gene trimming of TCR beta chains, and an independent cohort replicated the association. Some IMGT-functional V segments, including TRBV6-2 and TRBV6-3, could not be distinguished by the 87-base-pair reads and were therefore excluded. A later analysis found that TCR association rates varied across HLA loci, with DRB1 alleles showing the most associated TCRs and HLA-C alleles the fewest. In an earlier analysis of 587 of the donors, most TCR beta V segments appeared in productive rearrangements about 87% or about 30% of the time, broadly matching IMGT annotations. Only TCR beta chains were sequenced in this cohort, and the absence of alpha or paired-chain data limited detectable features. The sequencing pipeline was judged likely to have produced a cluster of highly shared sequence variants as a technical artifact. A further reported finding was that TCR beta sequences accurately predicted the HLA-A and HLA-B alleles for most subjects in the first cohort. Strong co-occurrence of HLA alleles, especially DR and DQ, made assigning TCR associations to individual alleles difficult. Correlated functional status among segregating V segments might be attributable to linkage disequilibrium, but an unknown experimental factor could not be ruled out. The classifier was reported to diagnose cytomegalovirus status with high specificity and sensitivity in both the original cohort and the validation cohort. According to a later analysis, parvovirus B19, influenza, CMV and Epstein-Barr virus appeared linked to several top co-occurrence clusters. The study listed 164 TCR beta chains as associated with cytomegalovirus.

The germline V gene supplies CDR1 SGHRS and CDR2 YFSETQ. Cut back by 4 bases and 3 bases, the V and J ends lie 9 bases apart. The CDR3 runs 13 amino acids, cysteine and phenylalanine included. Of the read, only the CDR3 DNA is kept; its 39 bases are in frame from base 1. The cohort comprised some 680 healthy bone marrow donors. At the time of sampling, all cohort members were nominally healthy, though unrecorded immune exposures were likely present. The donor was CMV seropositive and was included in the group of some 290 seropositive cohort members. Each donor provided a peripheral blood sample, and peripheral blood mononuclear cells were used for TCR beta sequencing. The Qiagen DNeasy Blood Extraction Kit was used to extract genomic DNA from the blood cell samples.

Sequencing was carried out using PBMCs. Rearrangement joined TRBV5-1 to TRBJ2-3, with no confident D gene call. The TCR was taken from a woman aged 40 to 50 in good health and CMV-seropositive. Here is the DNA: TGCGCCAGCAGCCCGGGTGGTACAGATACGCAGTATTTT. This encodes CASSPGGTDTQYF.